This TCR beta chain emerged from a study of T cells in Graves' hyperthyroidism and ophthalmopathy. This clonotype was seen repeatedly, ten times or more. The CDR3 loop spans 13 amino acids. The junction had 4 bases not matched to a gene; V was cut back by 7 bases and J by 3 bases. CDR1 is WSHSY and CDR2 is SAAADI in the germline V gene. TCR beta CDR3 region amplification was performed from RNA transcripts. Primed by the HTBI set, a first-round RT-PCR was run on the TCR CDR3. In TCRdb, the multiplex PCR reads were re-called with MiXCR into one record per CDR3 protein. The sample lists 600,000 to 850,000 distinct CDR3 sequences, under 20% occurring once.

The chain employs TRBV10-2 and TRBJ1-1; TRBD1 agrees at 8 bases. This TCR was recovered from a woman in her 50s with Graves' hyperthyroidism that later progressed to Graves' ophthalmopathy. Sequenced sample: blood. In nucleotides, the CDR3 is TGCGCCAGCAAGACAGGGGCGGACACTGAAGCTTTCTTT. Translated, it gives CASKTGADTEAFF.